This TCR beta chain was found in a study of T cells in Graves' hyperthyroidism and ophthalmopathy (dated by TCRdb to about 2019). Context from the whole study: Peripheral blood was sampled at the time of initial diagnosis, prior to any treatment. TCR Vbeta CDR3 sequencing of roughly 140 peripheral blood samples (approximately 44 ophthalmopathy, 75 to 85 hyperthyroidism and roughly 17 progressor patients) is reported in the paper. In addition, the study compared T-cell repertoires in thyroid tissue and in blood from about six Graves' hyperthyroidism patients. To identify TCR V-J signatures that set the groups apart, the researchers used a discovery cohort of more than 95 patients, made up of 40 to 45 with Graves' ophthalmopathy and approximately 57 with stable Graves' hyperthyroidism. Whether ophthalmopathy could be predicted prospectively was tested in an independent validation cohort made up of approximately 19 hyperthyroidism patients plus 17 patients who later progressed to ophthalmopathy. The 75 to 100 discovery patients were randomly split 7:3 into training and test sets. After sampling, hyperthyroidism patients received methimazole starting at 30 mg daily, and ophthalmopathy patients received high-dose intravenous methylprednisolone.

A remark on this clonotype: Its antigen is still unknown. Qualities for individual bases were not recorded, and no much larger clone is one base off.

Amplification of TCR beta CDR3 regions was carried out from RNA transcripts. The first round of RT-PCR for the TCR CDR3 was performed with the HTBI primer set and the Qiagen OneStep RT-PCR kit. The libraries were constructed in a second round of multiplex PCR and then size-selected and purified. Sequencing of the libraries was done on an Illumina HiSeq2000 using paired-end 100 bp reads. The authors' pipeline ran thus. SOAPnuke was used to process the raw data, removing reads that contained adapters or uncalled bases, had a mean Phred below 15, or lacked an exact match to the constant primer or identifier. COPE v1.2.5 was used to merge the high-quality paired reads, and each unique nucleotide sequence was defined as a clonotype. MiTCR v1.1 was used to align the clonotypes against IMGT TRBV, TRBD and TRBJ reference segments. Only V-J combinations with frequency above 0.0001, covering roughly 99% of repertoires, were analysed. A TCS score was defined as the ratio of F50 (clonal expansion) to E x V (chaos), with BLOSUM62-based TCRdist applied between CDR3 peptides within each V-J. Welch's t-statistics and random forest reduced around 510 V-J features to roughly 13, which were used in a naive Bayes classifier (R e1071). TCRdb took the public reads, trimmed them with fastp at Q25, ran MiXCR for clone calling and kept in-frame beta chains. Every CDR3 protein is listed once, alongside the most common genes and DNA of its rows. The V and J calls come from TCRdb's annotation, not from the publication. In this sample the table shows 500,000 or so distinct CDR3 sequences, roughly 17% of which occur a single time. The top ten hold approximately 15% of the sample.

Broad study findings and their caveats: Ophthalmopathy was separated from stable hyperthyroidism by a 13 V-J signature model, with over 85% sensitivity and about 81% specificity obtained in cross-validation and 80%/75% obtained in testing. During validation, the model predicted progression to ophthalmopathy a median of around 6 months ahead of onset, with just under 71% sensitivity and 72% to 80% specificity. Most expanded thyroid clonotypes (frequency above 0.001) were also found in blood, which suggests that blood repertoires may mirror thyroid immune responses. Sample size was not statistically predetermined, and investigators were not blinded to group allocation.

Moderately to severely active disease, a Clinical Activity Score of at least 3, a NOSPECS grade of at least 4, and a duration under 3 months were present in ophthalmopathy patients. The study excluded patients with uncontrolled infections, other autoimmune diseases, pregnancy or lactation. Diagnoses were established on the basis of clinical symptoms, serum thyroxine and TRAb, thyroid ultrasound, and orbital computed tomography. PBMCs were isolated from roughly 10 ml of fresh peripheral blood by Ficoll-Paque density gradient centrifugation. Total RNA was extracted using Trizol reagent, and RNA quality was assessed on an Agilent 2100 Bioanalyzer. Cut back by 0 bases and 7 bases, the V and J ends lie 12 bases apart. CDR1 and CDR2, per the germline V gene (reference sequence), are LGHDT and YNNKEL. Reading from cysteine to phenylalanine, the CDR3 counts 15 amino acids. The read is trimmed to its CDR3 DNA, 45 bases read in frame from base 1.

The source of this sequence is a woman younger than 30 with Graves' ophthalmopathy. The sample taken for sequencing was blood. The V gene is TRBV3-1 and the J gene is TRBJ2-2, with an unclear D gene assignment. The CDR3 amino acid sequence is: CASSQDPRSHGELFF. At the DNA level, the sequence is TGTGCCAGCAGCCAAGATCCTAGAAGCCACGGGGAGCTGTTTTTT.